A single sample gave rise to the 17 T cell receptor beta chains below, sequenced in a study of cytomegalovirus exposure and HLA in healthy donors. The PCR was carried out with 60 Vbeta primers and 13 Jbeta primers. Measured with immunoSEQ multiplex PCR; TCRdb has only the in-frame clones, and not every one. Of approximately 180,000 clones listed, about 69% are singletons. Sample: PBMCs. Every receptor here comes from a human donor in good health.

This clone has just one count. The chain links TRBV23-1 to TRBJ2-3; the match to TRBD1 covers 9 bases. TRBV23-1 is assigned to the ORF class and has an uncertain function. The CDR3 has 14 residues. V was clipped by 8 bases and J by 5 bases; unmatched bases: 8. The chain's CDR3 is CASGSQGAIDTQYF. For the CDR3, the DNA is TGCGCCAGCGGATCACAGGGGGCAATAGATACGCAGTATTTT.

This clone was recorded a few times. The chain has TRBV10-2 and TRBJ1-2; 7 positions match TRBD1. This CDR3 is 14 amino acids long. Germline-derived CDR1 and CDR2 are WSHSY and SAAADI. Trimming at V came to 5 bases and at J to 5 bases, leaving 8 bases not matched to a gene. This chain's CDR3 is CASSIGQEDYGYTF. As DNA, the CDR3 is TGCGCCAGCAGTATTGGACAGGAAGATTATGGCTACACCTTC.

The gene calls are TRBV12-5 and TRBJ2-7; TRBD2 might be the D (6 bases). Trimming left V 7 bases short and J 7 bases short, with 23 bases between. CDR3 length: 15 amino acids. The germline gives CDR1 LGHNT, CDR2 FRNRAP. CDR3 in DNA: TGTGCTAGTGCCAAAATTCCGGGACTCCCTGAAGAGCAGTACTTC. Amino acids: CASAKIPGLPEEQYF. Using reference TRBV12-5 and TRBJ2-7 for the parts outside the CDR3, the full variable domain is DARVTQTPRHKVTEMGQEVTMRCQPILGHNTVFWYRQTMMQGLELLAYFRNRAPLDDSGMPKDRFSAEMPDATLATLKIQPSEPRDSAVYFCASAKIPGLPEEQYFGPGTRLTVT.

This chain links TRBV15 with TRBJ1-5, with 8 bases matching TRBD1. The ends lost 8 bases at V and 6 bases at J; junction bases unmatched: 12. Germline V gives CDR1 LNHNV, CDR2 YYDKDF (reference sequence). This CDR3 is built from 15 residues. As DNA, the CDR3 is TGTGCCACCCAATCAGGGGGTCAGGGGGCTCAGCCCCAGCATTTT. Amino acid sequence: CATQSGGQGAQPQHF. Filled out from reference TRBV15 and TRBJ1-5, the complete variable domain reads DAMVIQNPRYQVTQFGKPVTLSCSQTLNHNVMYWYQQKSSQAPKLLFHYYDKDFNNEADTPDNFQSRRPNTSFCFLDIRSPGLGDTAMYLCATQSGGQGAQPQHFGDGTRLSIL.

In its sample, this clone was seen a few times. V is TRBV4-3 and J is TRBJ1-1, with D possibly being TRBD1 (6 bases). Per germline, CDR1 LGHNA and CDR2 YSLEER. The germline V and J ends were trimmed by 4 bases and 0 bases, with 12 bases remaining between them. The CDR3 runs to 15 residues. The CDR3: CASSPERTVNTEAFF. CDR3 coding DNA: TGCGCCAGCAGCCCGGAACGGACAGTGAACACTGAAGCTTTCTTT.

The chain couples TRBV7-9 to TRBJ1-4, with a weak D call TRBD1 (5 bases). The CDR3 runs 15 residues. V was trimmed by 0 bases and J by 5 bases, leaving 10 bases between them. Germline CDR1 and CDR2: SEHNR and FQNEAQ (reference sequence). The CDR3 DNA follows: TGTGCCAGCAGCTTAGCTGGAGGGGCGAATGAAAAACTGTTTTTT. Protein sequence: CASSLAGGANEKLFF. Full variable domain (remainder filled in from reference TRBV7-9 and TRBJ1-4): DTGVSQNPRHKITKRGQNVTFRCDPISEHNRLYWYRQTLGQGPEFLTYFQNEAQLEKSRLLSDRFSAERPKGSFSTLEIQRTEQGDSAMYLCASSLAGGANEKLFFGSGTQLSVL.

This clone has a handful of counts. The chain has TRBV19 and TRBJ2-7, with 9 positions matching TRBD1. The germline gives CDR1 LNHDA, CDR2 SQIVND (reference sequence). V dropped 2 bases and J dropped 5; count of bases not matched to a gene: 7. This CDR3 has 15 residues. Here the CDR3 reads CASSILGQGANEQYF. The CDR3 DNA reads TGTGCCAGTAGTATATTGGGACAGGGAGCGAACGAGCAGTACTTC.

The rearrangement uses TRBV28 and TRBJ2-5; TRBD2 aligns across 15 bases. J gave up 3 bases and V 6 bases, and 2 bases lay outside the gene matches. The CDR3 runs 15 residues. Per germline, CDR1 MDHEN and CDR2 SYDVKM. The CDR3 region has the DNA TGTGCCAGCAGCCGGACTAGCGGGGGGGAAGAGACCCAGTACTTC. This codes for CASSRTSGGEETQYF.

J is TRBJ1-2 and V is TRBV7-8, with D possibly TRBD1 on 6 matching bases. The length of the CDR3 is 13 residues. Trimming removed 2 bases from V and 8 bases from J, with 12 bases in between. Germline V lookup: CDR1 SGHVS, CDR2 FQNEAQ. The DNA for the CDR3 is TGTGCCAGCAGCTTAATACAGGGCCGCGGCTACACCTTC. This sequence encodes CASSLIQGRGYTF.

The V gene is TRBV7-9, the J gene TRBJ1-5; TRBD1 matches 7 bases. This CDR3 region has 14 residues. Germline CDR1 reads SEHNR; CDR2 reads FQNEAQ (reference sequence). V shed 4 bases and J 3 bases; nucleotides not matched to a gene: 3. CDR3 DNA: TGTGCCAGCAGCTCGACAGGGCCCAATCAGCCCCAGCATTTT. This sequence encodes CASSSTGPNQPQHF.

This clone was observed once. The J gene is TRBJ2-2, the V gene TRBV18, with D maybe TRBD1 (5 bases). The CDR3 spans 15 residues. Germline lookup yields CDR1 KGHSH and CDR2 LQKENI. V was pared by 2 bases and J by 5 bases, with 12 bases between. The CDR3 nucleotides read TGTGCCAGCTCACCATGGACAACCTCGACCGGGGAGCTGTTTTTT. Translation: CASSPWTTSTGELFF.

Written as DNA, the CDR3 is TGTGCTAGTGGGACAGGGATGCCTGGCTACACCTTC. It is translated as CASGTGMPGYTF. The genes are TRBV12-5 and TRBJ1-2, with 7 bases that match TRBD1. V trimming: 6 bases; J trimming: 7 bases; junction bases outside the gene matches: 5. Germline V CDR1 and CDR2: LGHNT, FRNRAP. This CDR3 comprises 12 residues. Drawing the rest from reference TRBV12-5 and TRBJ1-2, the complete variable domain is DARVTQTPRHKVTEMGQEVTMRCQPILGHNTVFWYRQTMMQGLELLAYFRNRAPLDDSGMPKDRFSAEMPDATLATLKIQPSEPRDSAVYFCASGTGMPGYTFGSGTRLTVV.

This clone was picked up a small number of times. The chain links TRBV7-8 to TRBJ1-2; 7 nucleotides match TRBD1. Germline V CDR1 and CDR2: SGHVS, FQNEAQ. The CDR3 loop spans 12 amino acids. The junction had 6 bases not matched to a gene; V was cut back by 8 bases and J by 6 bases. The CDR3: CASSATGDGYTF. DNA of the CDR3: TGTGCCAGCTCGGCAACAGGGGATGGCTACACCTTC. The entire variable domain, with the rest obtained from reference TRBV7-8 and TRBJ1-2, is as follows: GAGVSQSPRYKVAKRGQDVALRCDPISGHVSLFWYQQALGQGPEFLTYFQNEAQLDKSGLPSDRFFAERPEGSVSTLKIQRTQQEDSAVYLCASSATGDGYTFGSGTRLTVV.

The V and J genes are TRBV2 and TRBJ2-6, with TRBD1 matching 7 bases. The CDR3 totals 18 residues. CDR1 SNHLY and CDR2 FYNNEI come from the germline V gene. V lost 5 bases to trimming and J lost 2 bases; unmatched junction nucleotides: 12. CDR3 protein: CASSSRQGNTAGANVLTF. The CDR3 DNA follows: TGTGCCAGCAGTTCCCGACAGGGTAATACTGCTGGGGCCAACGTCCTGACTTTC. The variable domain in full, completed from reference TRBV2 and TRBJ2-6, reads EPEVTQTPSHQVTQMGQEVILRCVPISNHLYFYWYRQILGQKVEFLVSFYNNEISEKSEIFDDQFSVERPDGSNFTLKIRSTKLEDSAMYFCASSSRQGNTAGANVLTFGAGSRLTVL.

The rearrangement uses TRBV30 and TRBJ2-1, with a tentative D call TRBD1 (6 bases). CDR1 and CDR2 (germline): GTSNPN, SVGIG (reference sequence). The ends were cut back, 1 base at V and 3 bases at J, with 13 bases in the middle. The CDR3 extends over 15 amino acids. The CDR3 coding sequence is TGTGCCTGGAGTGACTACAGGGTTGGCTACAATGAGCAGTTCTTC. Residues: CAWSDYRVGYNEQFF.

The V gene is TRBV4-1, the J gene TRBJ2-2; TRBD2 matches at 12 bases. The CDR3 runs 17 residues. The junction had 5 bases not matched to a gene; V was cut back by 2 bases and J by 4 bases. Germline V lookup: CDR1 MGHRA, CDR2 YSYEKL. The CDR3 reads CASSQLAGGLGTGELFF. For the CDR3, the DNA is TGCGCCAGCAGCCAACTAGCGGGGGGGCTCGGCACCGGGGAGCTGTTTTTT.

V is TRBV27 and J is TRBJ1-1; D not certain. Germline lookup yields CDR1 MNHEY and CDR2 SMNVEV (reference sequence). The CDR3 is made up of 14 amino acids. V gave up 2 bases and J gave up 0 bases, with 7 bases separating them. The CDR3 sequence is CASSLENMNTEAFF. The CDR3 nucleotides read TGTGCCAGCAGTTTAGAAAACATGAACACTGAAGCTTTCTTT.